The 6 T cell receptor beta chains reported below all come from one sample, sequenced in a study of T-cell memory formation after mild COVID-19. TCRdb recomputed calls from the 5' RACE reads with MiXCR, one row per CDR3 protein. Found here are roughly 400,000 distinct CDR3 sequences, around a sixth of them singletons; the top ten hold 20% to 25%. The sample taken for sequencing was PBMCs or a T cell subset sorted from them (not recorded which). These receptors came from a man younger than 35 who had mild COVID-19 (a few samples of this study predate the infection). Cell type and time point are not known.

V is TRBV5-1 and J is TRBJ2-5; D remains unclear. The CDR3 runs to 12 residues. Germline assignment: CDR1 SGHRS and CDR2 YFSETQ. The V gene lost 2 bases and the J gene lost 5 bases, with 7 bases spanning the gap. This chain's CDR3 is CASSFESETQYF. The CDR3 nucleotides are TGCGCCAGCAGCTTCGAGTCGGAGACCCAGTACTTC.

This clonotype has more than one count but fewer than ten. The gene calls are TRBV7-6 and TRBJ2-1, with TRBD2 identical over 12 bases. CDR1 and CDR2 (germline): SGHVS, FNYEAQ. The CDR3 is made up of 15 amino acids. J gave up 9 bases and V 5 bases, and 8 bases lay outside the gene matches. CDR3 in amino acids: CASSPLAGGRGEQFF. CDR3 DNA: TGTGCCAGCAGCCCTCTAGCGGGGGGGCGTGGTGAGCAGTTCTTC.

The chain has TRBV19 and TRBJ1-2; tentatively, D is TRBD1 (5 bases). The CDR3 sequence is 13 residues long. In germline, CDR1 is LNHDA, CDR2 SQIVND (reference sequence). Trimming stripped 2 bases from V and 8 bases from J, with 12 bases between. DNA for the CDR3: TGTGCCAGTAGTATATCAGGGAGAGCGGGCTACACCTTC. Its protein product is CASSISGRAGYTF.

This clonotype has a handful of counts. The rearrangement links TRBV20-1 to TRBJ2-5; 10 bases fit TRBD1. The CDR3 totals 17 residues. After removal of 4 bases from V and 5 bases from J, the junction contained 16 bases not matched to a gene. CDR1 DFQATT and CDR2 SNEGSKA come from the germline V gene (reference sequence). Here the CDR3 DNA reads TGCAGTGCTATCGGGGCCTCGGGACAGGGGATTGATGAGACCCAGTACTTC. Its translation: CSAIGASGQGIDETQYF.

This clonotype has only a few counts. This rearrangement joins TRBV20-1 to TRBJ2-5; TRBD1 matches 7 bases. The CDR3 consists of 12 residues. In germline, CDR1 is DFQATT, CDR2 SNEGSKA (reference sequence). J gave up 5 bases and V 7 bases, and 7 bases lay outside the gene matches. CDR3: CSEAQGRETQYF. The CDR3 coding sequence is TGCAGTGAAGCACAGGGGCGGGAGACCCAGTACTTC.

The chain uses TRBV7-8 and TRBJ2-4, with D unresolved. The germline gives CDR1 SGHVS, CDR2 FQNEAQ. The V and J ends lost 1 base and 0 bases respectively, with 4 bases between them. The CDR3 length is 14 residues. CDR3 DNA: TGTGCCAGCAGCTTAGACGAAGCCAAAAACATTCAGTACTTC. Translation: CASSLDEAKNIQYF.